The 20 T cell receptor beta chains reported below all come from one sample, sequenced in a study of radiation and T cells in renal cell carcinoma. Time point in this sample: blood 2 weeks post-SBRT. Treatment defined: 15 Gy SBRT to primary tumor, nephrectomy 4 weeks later. Method: immunoSEQ multiplex PCR; TCRdb's copy keeps in-frame clones and lacks some. The sample has about 120,000 clones; approximately 80% are singletons. The material was blood, obtained from a patient whose treatment included radiotherapy and nephrectomy. These receptors were taken from a woman in her sixties or seventies with renal cell carcinoma.

V is TRBV30 and J is TRBJ2-7, with no clear D. The CDR3 consists of 13 residues. Germline V gene data show CDR1 as GTSNPN and CDR2 as SVGIG (reference sequence). V gave up 4 bases and J gave up 0 bases, with 10 bases separating them. The CDR3 reads CAWTGELSYEQYF. In nucleotides, the CDR3 is TGTGCCTGGACTGGGGAACTCTCCTACGAGCAGTACTTC.

V is TRBV5-1 and J is TRBJ1-1, with D uncertain. Trimming removed 0 bases from V and 1 base from J, with 10 bases in between. Germline values: CDR1 SGHRS, CDR2 YFSETQ. This CDR3 has 15 residues. CDR3 amino acids: CASSLGTGENTEAFF. DNA for the CDR3: TGCGCCAGCAGCTTGGGTACGGGAGAGAACACTGAAGCTTTCTTT.

The J gene is TRBJ1-3, the V gene TRBV5-1; a weak D match, TRBD1 (6 bases). V was shortened by 2 bases and J by 4 bases, with 10 bases between the two germline ends. Germline CDR1 is SGHRS and CDR2 is YFSETQ. The CDR3 is 14 amino acids. This CDR3 is CASSLGQRGNTIYF. The CDR3 coding sequence is TGCGCCAGCAGCTTAGGACAGCGCGGAAACACCATATATTTT.

The count of this clone is one. The gene calls are TRBV4-3 and TRBJ1-2; perhaps TRBD1 as D (6 bases). Germline values: CDR1 LGHNA, CDR2 YSLEER. The CDR3 consists of 16 residues. Deletions cut 1 base from V and 4 bases from J, with 16 bases between. CDR3 DNA: TGCGCCAGCAGCCAAGGTTGGGCAGGGGTTGTCTATGGCTACACCTTC. It translates to CASSQGWAGVVYGYTF.

The chain joins TRBV19 to TRBJ1-5, with D unresolved. Germline CDR1 is LNHDA and CDR2 is SQIVND (reference sequence). V shed 2 bases and J shed 12 bases, with 17 bases lying between them. This CDR3 spans 14 amino acids. The CDR3 protein is CASSIPGPPELQHF. The CDR3 DNA is TGTGCCAGTAGTATACCAGGACCCCCTGAACTCCAGCATTTT.

The rearrangement uses TRBV11-2 and TRBJ2-3; 7 nucleotides agree with TRBD1. J lost 6 bases, V lost 4 bases, and 1 base had no gene match. The CDR3 spans 12 residues. CDR1 is SGHAT, CDR2 FQNNGV, per germline. The CDR3, as DNA: TGTGCCAGCAGCTCCAGGGGGGATACGCAGTATTTT. Residues: CASSSRGDTQYF.

This clone occurred a few times. The chain is built from TRBV9 and TRBJ1-1; the D gene is possibly TRBD1 (5 bases). V was shortened by 3 bases and J by 4 bases, with 13 bases between the two germline ends. Germline CDR1 and CDR2: SGDLS and YYNGEE. The CDR3 length is 14 residues. The CDR3 is CASSAREGRTEAFF. CDR3 sequence (DNA): TGTGCCAGCAGCGCCAGGGAGGGGCGCACTGAAGCTTTCTTT. Drawing the rest from reference TRBV9 and TRBJ1-1, the complete variable domain is DSGVTQTPKHLITATGQRVTLRCSPRSGDLSVYWYQQSLDQGLQFLIQYYNGEERAKGNILERFSAQQFPDLHSELNLSSLELGDSALYFCASSAREGRTEAFFGQGTRLTVV.

The chain couples TRBV6-5 to TRBJ2-4; the D call may be TRBD1 or TRBD2 (5 bases each). Germline values: CDR1 MNHEY, CDR2 SVGAGI. CDR3 length: 14 amino acids. V was clipped by 6 bases and J by 3 bases, with 12 bases between them. As DNA, the CDR3 is TGTGCCAGCAGCCAGGGACCCCGCAAAAACATTCAGTACTTC. Translation gives CASSQGPRKNIQYF.

The chain links TRBV6-5 to TRBJ2-7; 8 positions match TRBD1. CDR3 length: 13 residues. Germline V CDR1 and CDR2: MNHEY, SVGAGI. The junction had 4 bases not matched to a gene; V was cut back by 4 bases and J by 5 bases. The chain's CDR3 is CASSSTGVDEQYF. CDR3 coding DNA: TGTGCCAGCAGTTCGACAGGGGTGGACGAGCAGTACTTC.

This clone showed up just a few times. This sequence joins TRBV4-1 and TRBJ2-7; 8 bases align to TRBD2. CDR1 MGHRA and CDR2 YSYEKL come from the germline V gene. Trimming took 1 base from V and 2 from J; bases not matched to a gene: 10. The CDR3 consists of 17 residues. The CDR3 nucleotides read TGCGCCAGCAGCCAAGCGTTGGGCGGGGGGCGAACCTACGAGCAGTACTTC. Translated, it gives CASSQALGGGRTYEQYF.

The chain joins TRBV30 to TRBJ1-2, with D unclear. The V end was cut by 4 bases, the J end by 5 bases, with 20 bases between. This CDR3 contains 15 residues. Germline V lookup: CDR1 GTSNPN, CDR2 SVGIG (reference sequence). CDR3 protein: CAWTAPASAIYGYTF. CDR3 DNA sequence: TGTGCCTGGACCGCTCCGGCCTCGGCGATATATGGCTACACCTTC.

This chain joins TRBV7-9 and TRBJ1-4; D gene ambiguous. The CDR3 is 16 residues long. Trimming shortened V by 2 bases and J by 4 bases, and 14 bases separated the two germline ends. Germline assignment: CDR1 SEHNR and CDR2 FQNEAQ (reference sequence). The CDR3 coding sequence is TGTGCCAGCAGCTTATCCCAGGCCAATATTAATGAAAAACTGTTTTTT. Encoded protein: CASSLSQANINEKLFF.

The rearrangement joins TRBV10-3 to TRBJ1-2; D possibly corresponds to TRBD1 (5 bases). Trimming shortened V by 5 bases and J by 0 bases, and 13 bases separated the two germline ends. The CDR3 spans 15 residues. Germline V gene sequence: CDR1 ENHRY, CDR2 SYGVKD. The CDR3 coding sequence is TGTGCCATCAGTTCGGGGGTCGTTGCTAACTATGGCTACACCTTC. Translating gives CAISSGVVANYGYTF.

The chain combines TRBV7-9 with TRBJ2-5, with D possibly matching TRBD2 (5 bases). This CDR3 comprises 14 residues. Trimming stripped 3 bases from V and 4 bases from J, with 12 bases between. Germline CDR1 SEHNR, CDR2 FQNEAQ (reference sequence). The CDR3 reads CASSFTSDGETQYF. Here the CDR3 DNA reads TGTGCCAGCAGCTTTACTAGTGATGGAGAGACCCAGTACTTC. The variable domain in full, completed from reference TRBV7-9 and TRBJ2-5, reads DTGVSQNPRHKITKRGQNVTFRCDPISEHNRLYWYRQTLGQGPEFLTYFQNEAQLEKSRLLSDRFSAERPKGSFSTLEIQRTEQGDSAMYLCASSFTSDGETQYFGPGTRLLVL.

The chain joins TRBV19 to TRBJ2-7; 7 bases are shared with TRBD1. Germline trimming cut 2 bases from V and 2 bases from J; bases unmatched to any gene: 3. Per germline, CDR1 LNHDA and CDR2 SQIVND (reference sequence). This CDR3 spans 14 amino acids. CDR3 residues: CASSIRGTAYEQYF. The CDR3 DNA sequence: TGTGCCAGTAGTATAAGAGGGACAGCCTACGAGCAGTACTTC.

The genes are TRBV14 and TRBJ1-2; D unresolved. Germline CDR1 is SGHDN and CDR2 is FVKESK. Trimming cost V 4 bases and J 6 bases, with 15 bases left between them. The CDR3 extends over 14 amino acids. CDR3 nucleotides: TGTGCCAGCAGCCCAGGAGTAATGAGTAATGGCTACACCTTC. Its translation is CASSPGVMSNGYTF.

This chain uses TRBV4-1 with TRBJ2-5; TRBD2 matches 9 bases. This CDR3 spans 15 amino acids. CDR1 and CDR2 from the germline V gene are MGHRA and YSYEKL. V lost 0 bases, J lost 7 bases, and 6 bases stayed unmatched. The CDR3 DNA follows: TGCGCCAGCAGCCAAGATAGCGGGGGCGGGGGGACCCAGTACTTC. Translation gives CASSQDSGGGGTQYF.

The rearrangement joins TRBV29-1 to TRBJ1-5; 7 nucleotides align to TRBD1. The junction had 10 bases not matched to a gene; V was cut back by 5 bases and J by 6 bases. The germline gives CDR1 SQVTM, CDR2 ANQGSEA. This CDR3 comprises 14 residues. In nucleotides, the CDR3 is TGCAGCGTTACGACAGGGATTCAGAGTCAGCCCCAGCATTTT. It codes for CSVTTGIQSQPQHF.

The chain employs TRBV5-1 and TRBJ1-4, with a weak D call TRBD1 (5 bases). The CDR3 has 14 residues. V was shortened by 4 bases and J by 8 bases, with 15 bases between the two germline ends. The germline V gene has CDR1 SGHRS and CDR2 YFSETQ. The CDR3 sequence: CASSAEGVREKLFF. Here the CDR3 DNA reads TGCGCCAGCAGCGCGGAAGGGGTACGGGAAAAACTGTTTTTT.

The rearrangement joins TRBV19 to TRBJ1-2, with D perhaps matching TRBD1 (5 bases). With 7 bases removed from V and 4 bases from J, the gap between germline ends came to 19 bases. Germline CDR1 reads LNHDA; CDR2 reads SQIVND (reference sequence). CDR3 length: 15 residues. This CDR3 reads CASTPGAGVSYGYTF. The CDR3 DNA reads as TGTGCCAGTACCCCTGGGGCGGGGGTCAGCTATGGCTACACCTTC.